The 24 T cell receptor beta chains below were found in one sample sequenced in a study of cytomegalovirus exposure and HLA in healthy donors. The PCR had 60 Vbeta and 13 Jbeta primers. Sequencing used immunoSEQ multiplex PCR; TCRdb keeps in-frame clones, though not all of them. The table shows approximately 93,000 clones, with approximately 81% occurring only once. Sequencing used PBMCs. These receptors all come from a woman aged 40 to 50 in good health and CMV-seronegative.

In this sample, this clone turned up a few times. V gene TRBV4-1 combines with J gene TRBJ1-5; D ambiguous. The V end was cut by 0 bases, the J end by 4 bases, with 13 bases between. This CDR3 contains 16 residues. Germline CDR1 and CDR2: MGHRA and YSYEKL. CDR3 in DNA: TGCGCCAGCAGCCAAGAATCTACTGCAATTAATCAGCCCCAGCATTTT. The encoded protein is CASSQESTAINQPQHF.

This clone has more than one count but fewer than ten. CDR3 protein: CASKYPGLEVGGEQYF. The CDR3 DNA reads TGTGCCAGTAAATACCCGGGACTAGAGGTGGGCGGCGAGCAGTACTTC. This chain uses TRBV19 with TRBJ2-7; the match to TRBD2 covers 8 bases. Looked up from germline, CDR1 is LNHDA and CDR2 is SQIVND (reference sequence). The V and J ends lost 7 bases and 6 bases, in that order; junction bases with no gene match: 17. CDR3 length: 16 amino acids.

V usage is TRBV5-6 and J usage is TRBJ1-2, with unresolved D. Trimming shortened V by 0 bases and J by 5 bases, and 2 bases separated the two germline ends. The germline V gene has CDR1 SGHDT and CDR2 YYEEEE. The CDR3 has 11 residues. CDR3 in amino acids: CASSLAYGYTF. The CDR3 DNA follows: TGTGCCAGCAGCTTGGCTTATGGCTACACCTTC. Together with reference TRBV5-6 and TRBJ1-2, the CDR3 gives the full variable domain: DAGVTQSPTHLIKTRGQQVTLRCSPKSGHDTVSWYQQALGQGPQFIFQYYEEEERQRGNFPDRFSGHQFPNYSSELNVNALLLGDSALYLCASSLAYGYTFGSGTRLTVV.

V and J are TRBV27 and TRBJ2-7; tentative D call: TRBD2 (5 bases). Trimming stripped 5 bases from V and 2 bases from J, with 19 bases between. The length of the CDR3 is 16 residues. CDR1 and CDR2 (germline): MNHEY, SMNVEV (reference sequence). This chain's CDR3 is CASSRASGAGAYEQYF. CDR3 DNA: TGTGCCAGCAGTCGGGCGAGCGGAGCTGGGGCCTACGAGCAGTACTTC.

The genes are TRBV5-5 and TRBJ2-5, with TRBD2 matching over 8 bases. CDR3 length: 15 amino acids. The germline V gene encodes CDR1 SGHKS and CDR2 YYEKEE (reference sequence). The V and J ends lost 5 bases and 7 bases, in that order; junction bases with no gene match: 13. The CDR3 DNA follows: TGTGCCAGCAGTATAATTAGCGGGGAGAGGGGGACCCAGTACTTC. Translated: CASSIISGERGTQYF.

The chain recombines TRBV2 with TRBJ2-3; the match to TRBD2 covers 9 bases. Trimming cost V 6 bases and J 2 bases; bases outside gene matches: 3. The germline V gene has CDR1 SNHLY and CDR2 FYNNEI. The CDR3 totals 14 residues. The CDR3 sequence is CASSRLAVTDTQYF. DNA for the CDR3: TGTGCCAGCAGCAGACTAGCGGTCACAGATACGCAGTATTTT. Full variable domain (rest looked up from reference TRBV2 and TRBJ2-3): EPEVTQTPSHQVTQMGQEVILRCVPISNHLYFYWYRQILGQKVEFLVSFYNNEISEKSEIFDDQFSVERPDGSNFTLKIRSTKLEDSAMYFCASSRLAVTDTQYFGPGTRLTVL.

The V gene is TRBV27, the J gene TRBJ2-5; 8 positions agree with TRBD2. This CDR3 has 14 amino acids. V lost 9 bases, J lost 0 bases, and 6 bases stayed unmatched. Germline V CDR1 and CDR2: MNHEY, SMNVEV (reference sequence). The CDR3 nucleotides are TGTGCCAGTCGCTCGGGAGGGTACCAAGAGACCCAGTACTTC. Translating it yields CASRSGGYQETQYF.

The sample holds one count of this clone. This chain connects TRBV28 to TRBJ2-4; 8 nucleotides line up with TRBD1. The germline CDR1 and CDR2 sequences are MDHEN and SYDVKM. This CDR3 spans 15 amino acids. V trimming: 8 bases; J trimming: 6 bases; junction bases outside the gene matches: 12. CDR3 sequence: CASLLTRTGRNIQYF. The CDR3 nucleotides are TGTGCCAGCCTCCTGACAAGGACAGGGAGAAACATTCAGTACTTC.

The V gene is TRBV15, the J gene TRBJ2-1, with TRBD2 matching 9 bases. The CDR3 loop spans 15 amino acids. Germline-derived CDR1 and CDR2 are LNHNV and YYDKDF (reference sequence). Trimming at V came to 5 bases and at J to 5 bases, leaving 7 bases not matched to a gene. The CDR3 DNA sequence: TGTGCCACCAGCTTATTTAGCGGGAGAAACAATGAGCAGTTCTTC. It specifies CATSLFSGRNNEQFF.

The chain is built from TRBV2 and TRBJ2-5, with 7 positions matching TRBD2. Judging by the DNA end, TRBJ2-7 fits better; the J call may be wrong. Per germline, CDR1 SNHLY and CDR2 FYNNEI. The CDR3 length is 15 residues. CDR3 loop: CASYPTSVQTYEQYF. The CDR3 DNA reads TGTGCCAGCTACCCAACTAGCGTTCAAACCTACGAGCAGTACTTC.

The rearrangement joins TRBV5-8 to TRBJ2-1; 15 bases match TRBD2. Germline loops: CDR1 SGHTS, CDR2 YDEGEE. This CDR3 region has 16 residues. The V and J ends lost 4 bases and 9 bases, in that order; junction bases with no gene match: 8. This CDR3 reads CASSPRGLAGGVEQFF. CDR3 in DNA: TGTGCCAGCAGCCCGAGAGGACTAGCGGGAGGGGTTGAGCAGTTCTTC.

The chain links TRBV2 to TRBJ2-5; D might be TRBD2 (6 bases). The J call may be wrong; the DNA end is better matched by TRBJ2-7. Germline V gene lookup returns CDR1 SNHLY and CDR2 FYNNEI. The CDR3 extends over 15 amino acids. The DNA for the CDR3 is TGTGCCAGCAGCCCAGGAGCGGGCTTCTCCTACGAGCAGTACTTC. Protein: CASSPGAGFSYEQYF.

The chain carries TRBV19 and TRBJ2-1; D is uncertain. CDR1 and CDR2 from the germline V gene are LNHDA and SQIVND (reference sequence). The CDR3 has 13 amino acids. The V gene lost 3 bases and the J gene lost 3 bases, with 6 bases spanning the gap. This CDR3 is CASSIRVYNEQFF. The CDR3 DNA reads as TGTGCCAGTAGTATCCGGGTCTACAATGAGCAGTTCTTC. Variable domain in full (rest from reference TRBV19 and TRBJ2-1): DGGITQSPKYLFRKEGQNVTLSCEQNLNHDAMYWYRQDPGQGLRLIYYSQIVNDFQKGDIAEGYSVSREKKESFPLTVTSAQKNPTAFYLCASSIRVYNEQFFGPGTRLTVL.

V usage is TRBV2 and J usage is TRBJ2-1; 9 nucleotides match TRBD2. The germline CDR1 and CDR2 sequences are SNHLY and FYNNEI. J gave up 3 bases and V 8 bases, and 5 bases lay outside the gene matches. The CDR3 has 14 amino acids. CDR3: CASATSGVYNEQFF. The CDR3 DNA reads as TGTGCCAGCGCGACTAGCGGAGTCTACAATGAGCAGTTCTTC.

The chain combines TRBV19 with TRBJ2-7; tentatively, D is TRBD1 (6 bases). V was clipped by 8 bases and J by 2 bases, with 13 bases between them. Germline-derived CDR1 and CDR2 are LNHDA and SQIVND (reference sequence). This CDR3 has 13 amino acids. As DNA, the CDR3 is TGTGCCAGTTCGCGGACAGCAACCTACGAGCAGTACTTC. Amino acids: CASSRTATYEQYF.

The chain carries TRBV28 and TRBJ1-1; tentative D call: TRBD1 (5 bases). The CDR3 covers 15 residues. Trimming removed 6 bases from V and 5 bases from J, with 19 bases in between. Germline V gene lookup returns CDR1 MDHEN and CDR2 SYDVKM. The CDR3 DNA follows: TGTGCCAGCAGATCACGCCCGGGGGGTGCGACTGAAGCTTTCTTT. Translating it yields CASRSRPGGATEAFF.

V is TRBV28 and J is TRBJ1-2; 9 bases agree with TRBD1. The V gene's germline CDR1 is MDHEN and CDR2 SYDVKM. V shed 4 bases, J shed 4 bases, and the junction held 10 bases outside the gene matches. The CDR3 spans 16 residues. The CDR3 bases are TGTGCCAGCAGTTCCTGGGACAGGGCGGATGTCTATGGCTACACCTTC. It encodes CASSSWDRADVYGYTF.

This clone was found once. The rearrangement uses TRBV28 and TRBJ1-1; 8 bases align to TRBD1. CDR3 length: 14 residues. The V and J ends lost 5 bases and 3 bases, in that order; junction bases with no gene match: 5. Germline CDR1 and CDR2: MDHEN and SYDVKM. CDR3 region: CASSGDRLHTEAFF. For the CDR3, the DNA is TGTGCCAGCAGTGGGGACAGGTTACACACTGAAGCTTTCTTT.

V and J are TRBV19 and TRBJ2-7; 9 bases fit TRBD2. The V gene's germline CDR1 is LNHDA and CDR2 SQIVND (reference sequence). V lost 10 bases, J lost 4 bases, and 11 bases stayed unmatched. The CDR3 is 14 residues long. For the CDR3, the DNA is TGTGCCACCTCTAGGTGGACTAGCGATTACGAGCAGTACTTC. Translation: CATSRWTSDYEQYF.

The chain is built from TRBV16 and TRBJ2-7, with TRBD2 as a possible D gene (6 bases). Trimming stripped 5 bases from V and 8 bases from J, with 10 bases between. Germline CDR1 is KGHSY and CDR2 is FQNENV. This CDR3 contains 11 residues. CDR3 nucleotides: TGTGCCAGCAGCTCGGGGGTTCAGCAGTACTTC. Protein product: CASSSGVQQYF.

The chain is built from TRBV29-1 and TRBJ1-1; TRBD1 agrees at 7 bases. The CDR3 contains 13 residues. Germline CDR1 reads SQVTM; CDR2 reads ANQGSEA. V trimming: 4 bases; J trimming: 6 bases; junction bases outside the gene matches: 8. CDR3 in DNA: TGCAGCGTTGGGAGAACAGGGGTCGCTGAAGCTTTCTTT. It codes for CSVGRTGVAEAFF. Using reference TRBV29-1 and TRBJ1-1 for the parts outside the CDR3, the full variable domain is SAVISQKPSRDICQRGTSLTIQCQVDSQVTMMFWYRQQPGQSLTLIATANQGSEATYESGFVIDKFPISRPNLTFSTLTVSNMSPEDSSIYLCSVGRTGVAEAFFGQGTRLTVV.

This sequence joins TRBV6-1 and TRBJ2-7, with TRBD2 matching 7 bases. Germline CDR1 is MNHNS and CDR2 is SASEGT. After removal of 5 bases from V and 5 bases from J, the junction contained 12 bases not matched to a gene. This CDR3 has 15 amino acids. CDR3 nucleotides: TGTGCCAGCAGTCCCTGGACTAGTCGGGGCGACGAGCAGTACTTC. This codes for CASSPWTSRGDEQYF.

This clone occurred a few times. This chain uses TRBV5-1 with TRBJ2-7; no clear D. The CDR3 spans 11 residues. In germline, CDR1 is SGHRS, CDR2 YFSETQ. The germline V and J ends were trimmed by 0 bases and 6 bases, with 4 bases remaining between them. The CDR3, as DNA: TGCGCCAGCAGCTTGGTCGGCGAGCAGTACTTC. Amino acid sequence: CASSLVGEQYF.

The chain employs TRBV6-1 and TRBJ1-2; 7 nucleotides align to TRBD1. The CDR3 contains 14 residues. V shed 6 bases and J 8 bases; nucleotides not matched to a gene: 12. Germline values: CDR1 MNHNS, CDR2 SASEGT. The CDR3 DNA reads TGTGCCAGCAGCCCCGGACAGGCTCGCTGGGGCTACACCTTC. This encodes CASSPGQARWGYTF.